The present T cell receptor (beta chain) was sequenced within a study of neurological immune-mediated disorders (dated by TCRdb to between 2018 and 2020). Regarding the complete study: Among the approximately 35 multiple sclerosis patients, approximately 30 had relapsing-remitting MS and 3 had secondary progressive MS. Peripheral blood TCR-beta repertoires from patients with HTLV-I-associated myelopathy (HAM/TSP), patients with multiple sclerosis, and healthy controls were compared in the study using UMI-based sequencing. The cohort comprised 68 subjects: around 15 HAM/TSP patients, approximately 34 multiple sclerosis patients and approximately 20 healthy controls. Longitudinal samples, technical triplicates and paired sorted CD4+ and CD8+ T-cell subsets, alongside PBMC samples, were included among the roughly 97 TCR-beta libraries. The investigation overall reported the following: In a phylogenetic analysis, the repertoires of 18 out of 34 MS patients fell into a single cluster of related CDR3 sequences, pointing to a possible signature at the repertoire level. Across subjects, expanded clones never shared an identical CDR3 amino acid sequence, which suggests that the TCR-beta repertoires in every group were private. TCR clonal expansion was greatest in HAM/TSP patients and smallest in MS patients, who ranked below even healthy controls. No clinical or MRI features were associated with the MS cluster, and the authors said that larger cohorts are needed.

The germline V gene gives CDR1 as ENHRY and CDR2 as SYGVKD. V was cut back by 0 bases and J by 0 bases, leaving a gap of 9 bases between them. Measured from the cysteine to the phenylalanine, the CDR3 is 16 residues long. The entry retains the CDR3 DNA only, 48 bases that are in frame from base 1. This clonotype was recorded many times. Its cognate antigen has yet to be identified. No base quality values were provided; no much bigger clone lies one nucleotide off. cDNA synthesis used template-switch 5'RACE with a primer carrying a 10-nucleotide random unique molecular identifier tagging each TCR transcript. Every sequencing run covered 15-18 subjects and yielded more than 160 million TCR-beta sequences. The RNeasy kit was used to extract total RNA. TCR-beta VDJ regions were amplified with primers for the TCR constant region and the 5'RACE anchor, using the KAPA Real-time Library Amplification kit. A first PCR added sample indexes and Illumina adaptors, and a second PCR then raised library yield. After Ampure bead purification, the roughly 650 bp TCR product was size-selected on a 2% E-gel SizeSelection system. Before pooling, libraries had their quality checked on a Bioanalyzer, their concentration measured with Qubit, and their quantity determined with the Kapa Library Quantification kit. An Illumina HiSeq 2500 was used to sequence the libraries paired-end at 2 x 150 bp. To increase sequence diversity, about 25-31% phiX was spiked into each library pool. The study's own analysis went as follows. Quality-filtered reads were processed with the UMI-based MiGEC pipeline, which removed over 75% of raw TCR sequences during error correction. IMGT germline references were used for aligning VDJ genes, and each clonotype was defined as a unique CDR3 amino acid sequence together with its V-J genes. Clonal expansion, Shannon diversity and CDR3 relatedness (CalcPairwiseDistances, ClusterSamples) were evaluated with VDJtools, and phylogenetic trees were built with CLCbio workbench. Clones with at least 8 unique UMIs were defined as expanded, with this threshold being based on coefficient-of-variation modelling across technical triplicates. The public sequencing data were trimmed at Q25 with fastp and processed into clonotypes with MiXCR by TCRdb, which kept only in-frame beta chains. CDR3 protein sequences are deduplicated, and each keeps its most common genes and DNA. TCRdb, not the authors, supplied the V and J calls. The sample data list about 74,000 distinct CDR3 sequences, and 5.2% of these were observed just once. Approximately 7% of the sample belongs to the ten largest clones.

For unsorted PBMC libraries, 2 million PBMCs were used after storage in RNAlater at -80 degrees C until RNA extraction. The multiple sclerosis patients were enrolled in a US clinical protocol that used magnetic resonance imaging to evaluate disease progression. Peripheral blood was subjected to Ficoll-Hypaque density gradient centrifugation to isolate PBMCs, which were then cryopreserved in liquid nitrogen. The V gene is TRBV10-3 and the J gene is TRBJ2-4; perhaps TRBD2 is the D gene, with 5 bases matching. The receptor was isolated from a man between 18 and 29 years old with multiple sclerosis. The sequencing input was PBMCs. The base sequence is TGTGCCATCAGTGAGTCAGCCGGACTAGCCAAAAACATTCAGTACTTC. Its protein is CAISESAGLAKNIQYF.